The 9 T cell receptor beta chains given below trace back to one sample, sequenced in a study of regulatory T cells after allogeneic stem cell transplantation. The TCR beta CDR3 region was amplified from SMARTer RACE cDNA made from RNA. TCRdb used MiXCR to reprocess the 5' RACE reads, holding one entry per CDR3 protein. Here the sample spans nearly 850 distinct CDR3 sequences, around 20% being singletons. The source material was sorted CD4+ T cells from blood (whether regulatory or conventional is not recorded), sampled 30 days after allogeneic stem cell transplant. These receptors came from a human patient who had an allogeneic stem cell transplant, so the T cells may come from the graft donor.

This clonotype is medium-sized within its sample. The chain combines TRBV28 with TRBJ2-2; no clear D gene. The germline V gene has CDR1 MDHEN and CDR2 SYDVKM. V was clipped by 7 bases and J by 6 bases, with 15 bases between them. The CDR3 runs to 14 residues. CDR3 region: CASIQVSESGELFF. The CDR3 DNA sequence: TGTGCCAGCATCCAGGTCTCGGAGTCCGGGGAGCTGTTTTTT. Looking up the rest from reference TRBV28 and TRBJ2-2 gives the full variable domain: DVKVTQSSRYLVKRTGEKVFLECVQDMDHENMFWYRQDPGLGLRLIYFSYDVKMKEKGDIPEGYSVSREKKERFSLILESASTNQTSMYLCASIQVSESGELFFGEGSRLTVL.

The table lists this clonotype with a few counts. The rearrangement joins TRBV19 to TRBJ1-2; D perhaps matches TRBD1 (5 bases). Deletions cut 4 bases from V and 0 bases from J, with 12 bases between. Germline V lookup: CDR1 LNHDA, CDR2 SQIVND (reference sequence). This CDR3 is 15 amino acids long. Here the CDR3 DNA reads TGTGCCAGTAGTACACACAGGACTACTAACTATGGCTACACCTTC. This codes for CASSTHRTTNYGYTF.

The chain joins TRBV6-1 to TRBJ2-1, with TRBD1 as a possible D gene (6 bases). The ends were cut back, 8 bases at V and 2 bases at J, with 16 bases in the middle. CDR1 and CDR2 (germline): MNHNS, SASEGT. The CDR3 sequence is 15 residues long. CDR3 DNA: TGTGCCAGCCGAAGGGGGACCTTCCCCTACAATGAGCAGTTCTTC. It encodes CASRRGTFPYNEQFF.

A single count supports this clonotype. A much larger clone differs by one base, so this may be a read error. The V gene is TRBV6-5, the J gene TRBJ2-2, with 9 bases identical to TRBD2. The CDR3 is made up of 14 amino acids. Looked up from germline, CDR1 is MNHEY and CDR2 is SVGAGI. CDR3 amino acids: CASTPAGGTGGLLF. The CDR3 nucleotides read TGTGCCAGCACCCCAGCGGGGGGAACCGGGGGGCTGCTTTTT.

This clonotype is deemed medium-sized. The chain employs TRBV5-1 and TRBJ2-7; D gene unclear. Germline V gene lookup returns CDR1 SGHRS and CDR2 YFSETQ. V was pared by 0 bases and J by 2 bases, with 18 bases between. The CDR3 consists of 17 residues. This CDR3 reads CASSLGSIRNKAYEQYF. The DNA for the CDR3 is TGCGCCAGCAGCTTGGGGTCTATCAGGAACAAGGCCTACGAGCAGTACTTC.

This clonotype rates as medium-sized. The rearrangement links TRBV27 to TRBJ1-6, with 8 bases that match TRBD1. CDR3 size: 15 residues. Germline V CDR1 and CDR2: MNHEY, SMNVEV (reference sequence). With V trimmed by 2 bases and J by 6 bases, 3 bases remained unmatched. CDR3 sequence (DNA): TGTGCCAGCAGTTTACCAGGACAGGGTAATTCACCCCTCCACTTT. It translates to CASSLPGQGNSPLHF.

The chain couples TRBV5-1 to TRBJ2-7, with 7 bases aligning to TRBD1. The CDR3 is 14 residues long. V lost 2 bases and J lost 2; bases outside the gene matches: 4. CDR1 is SGHRS, CDR2 YFSETQ, per germline. CDR3 coding DNA: TGCGCCAGCAGCTTAGGGGACAGAACCTACGAGCAGTACTTC. It specifies CASSLGDRTYEQYF.

This chain links TRBV9 with TRBJ2-6, with 8 bases identical to TRBD2. From germline, CDR1 is SGDLS and CDR2 YYNGEE. The CDR3 is made up of 22 amino acids. Trimming took 3 bases from V and 1 from J; bases not matched to a gene: 21. CDR3 protein: CASSGRLAGGGNHPSGANVLTF. The CDR3 bases are TGTGCCAGCAGCGGAAGACTGGCGGGGGGAGGGAACCATCCTTCTGGGGCCAACGTCCTGACTTTC. Drawing the rest from reference TRBV9 and TRBJ2-6, the complete variable domain is DSGVTQTPKHLITATGQRVTLRCSPRSGDLSVYWYQQSLDQGLQFLIQYYNGEERAKGNILERFSAQQFPDLHSELNLSSLELGDSALYFCASSGRLAGGGNHPSGANVLTFGAGSRLTVL.

V is TRBV11-2 and J is TRBJ2-7; 8 bases agree with TRBD2. The V segment lost 5 bases and the J segment 2 bases; nucleotides outside the gene matches: 5. The V gene's germline CDR1 is SGHAT and CDR2 FQNNGV. The CDR3 consists of 14 residues. The CDR3 sequence is CASSVGRGTYEQYF. The DNA of the CDR3 is TGTGCCAGCAGCGTCGGGAGGGGCACCTACGAGCAGTACTTC.